The sequence of this T cell receptor (beta chain) was determined in a study of T cell responses to AZD1222 COVID-19 vaccine. Overall study findings and caveats: Clonal diversity was possibly underestimated; the donors were predominantly white British and more often female. Following two doses of AZD1222, Spike-specific TCR breadth and depth rose. With dominance at 160-218 and 743-854, vaccine-associated CD4 TCRs spanned spike. The peak T cell response came first, and repertoires were sampled only after it.

Sequencing used immunoSEQ multiplex PCR; TCRdb keeps in-frame clones, though not all of them. The sample holds 95,000 or so clones, about 88% seen once. Germline CDR1 reads MNHNY; CDR2 reads SVGAGI (reference sequence). J gave up 2 bases and V 5 bases, and 4 bases lay outside the gene matches. The CDR3 consists of 14 residues. Regarding this clone: Its antigen is as yet unknown.

The TCR comes from an adult in good health. This chain connects TRBV6-6 to TRBJ1-2, with 8 bases that match TRBD1. Sequencing used peripheral blood, obtained on day 0 of AZD1222 vaccination. CDR3 bases: TGTGCCAGCAGTCCCAGGGGGCAGAACTATGGCTACACCTTC. It specifies CASSPRGQNYGYTF.